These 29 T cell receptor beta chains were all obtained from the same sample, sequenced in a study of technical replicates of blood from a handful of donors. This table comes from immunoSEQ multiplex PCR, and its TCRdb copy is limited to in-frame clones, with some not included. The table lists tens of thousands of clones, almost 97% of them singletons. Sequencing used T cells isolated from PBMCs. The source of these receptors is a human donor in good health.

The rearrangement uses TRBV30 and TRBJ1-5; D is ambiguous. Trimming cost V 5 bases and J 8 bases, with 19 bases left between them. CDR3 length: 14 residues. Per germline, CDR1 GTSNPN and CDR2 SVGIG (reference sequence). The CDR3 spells CAWGNSINSEPQHF. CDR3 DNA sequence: TGTGCCTGGGGTAACAGCATCAACTCGGAGCCCCAGCATTTT. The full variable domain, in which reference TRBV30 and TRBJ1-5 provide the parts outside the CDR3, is SQTIHQWPATLVQPVGSPLSLECTVEGTSNPNLYWYRQAAGRGLQLLFYSVGIGQISSEVPQNLSASRPQDRQFILSSKKLLLSDSGFYLCAWGNSINSEPQHFGDGTRLSIL.

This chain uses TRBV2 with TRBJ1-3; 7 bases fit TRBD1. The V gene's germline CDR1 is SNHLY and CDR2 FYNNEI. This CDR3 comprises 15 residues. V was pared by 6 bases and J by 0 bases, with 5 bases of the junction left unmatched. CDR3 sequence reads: CASRVDRYSGNTIYF. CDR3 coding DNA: TGTGCCAGCAGAGTGGACAGGTACTCTGGAAACACCATATATTTT. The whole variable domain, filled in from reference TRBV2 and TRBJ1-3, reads EPEVTQTPSHQVTQMGQEVILRCVPISNHLYFYWYRQILGQKVEFLVSFYNNEISEKSEIFDDQFSVERPDGSNFTLKIRSTKLEDSAMYFCASRVDRYSGNTIYFGEGSWLTVV.

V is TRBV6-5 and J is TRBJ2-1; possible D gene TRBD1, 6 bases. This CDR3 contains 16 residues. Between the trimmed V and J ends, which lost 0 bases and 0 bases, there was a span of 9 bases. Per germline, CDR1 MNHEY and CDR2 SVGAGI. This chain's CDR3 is CASSYSSRGSYNEQFF. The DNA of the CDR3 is TGTGCCAGCAGTTACTCGAGCAGGGGCTCCTACAATGAGCAGTTCTTC.

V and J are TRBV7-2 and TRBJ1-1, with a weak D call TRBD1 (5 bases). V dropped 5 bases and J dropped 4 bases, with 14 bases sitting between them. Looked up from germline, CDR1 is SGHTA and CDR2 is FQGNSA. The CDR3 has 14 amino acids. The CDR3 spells CASSAGTSGTEAFF. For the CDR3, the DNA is TGTGCCAGCAGCGCAGGGACTTCAGGCACTGAAGCTTTCTTT.

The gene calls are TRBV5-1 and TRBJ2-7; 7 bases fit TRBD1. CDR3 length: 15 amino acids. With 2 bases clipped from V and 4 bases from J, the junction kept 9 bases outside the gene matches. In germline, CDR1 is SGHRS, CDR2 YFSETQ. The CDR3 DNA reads TGCGCCAGCAGCTTCCTACCGGGACAGATGTACGAGCAGTACTTC. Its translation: CASSFLPGQMYEQYF.

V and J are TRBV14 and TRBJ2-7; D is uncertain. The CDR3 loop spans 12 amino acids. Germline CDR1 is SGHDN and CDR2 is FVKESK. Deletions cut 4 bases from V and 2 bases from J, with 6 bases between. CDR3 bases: TGTGCCAGCAGCCCATCAGCCTACGAGCAGTACTTC. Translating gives CASSPSAYEQYF.

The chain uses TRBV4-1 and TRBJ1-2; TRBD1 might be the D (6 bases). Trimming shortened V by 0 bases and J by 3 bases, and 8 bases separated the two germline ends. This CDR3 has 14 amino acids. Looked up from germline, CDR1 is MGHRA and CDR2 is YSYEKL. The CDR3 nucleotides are TGCGCCAGCAGCCAAGAAGACAGGTACTATGGCTACACCTTC. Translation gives CASSQEDRYYGYTF.

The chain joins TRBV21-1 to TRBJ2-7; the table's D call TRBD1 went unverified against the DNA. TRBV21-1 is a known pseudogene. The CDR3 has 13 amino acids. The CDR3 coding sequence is TGTGCCAGCATAGTGTGGGACAGCTACGAGCAGTACTTC. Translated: CASIVWDSYEQYF.

The CDR3 DNA reads as TGTGCCAGCAGTCAAAGCGGGAGCCTTCCAGATACGCAGTATTTT. This encodes CASSQSGSLPDTQYF. The gene calls are TRBV6-1 and TRBJ2-3; 8 bases agree with TRBD2. The germline CDR1 and CDR2 sequences are MNHNS and SASEGT. J gave up 4 bases and V 5 bases, and 8 bases lay outside the gene matches. The CDR3 length is 15 residues.

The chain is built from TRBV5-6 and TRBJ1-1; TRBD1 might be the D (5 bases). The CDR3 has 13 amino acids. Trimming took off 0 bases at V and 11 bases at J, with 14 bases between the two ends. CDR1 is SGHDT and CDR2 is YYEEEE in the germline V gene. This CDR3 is CASSLEAGSGAFF. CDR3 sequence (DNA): TGTGCCAGCAGCTTGGAGGCGGGGTCAGGGGCTTTCTTT.

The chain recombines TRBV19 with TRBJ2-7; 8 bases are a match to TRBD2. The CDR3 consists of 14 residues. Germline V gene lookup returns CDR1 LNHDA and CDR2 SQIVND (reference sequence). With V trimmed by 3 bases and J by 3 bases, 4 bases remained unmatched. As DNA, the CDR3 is TGTGCCAGTAGTATGCGGGGGGCGTACTACGAGCAGTACTTC. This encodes CASSMRGAYYEQYF.

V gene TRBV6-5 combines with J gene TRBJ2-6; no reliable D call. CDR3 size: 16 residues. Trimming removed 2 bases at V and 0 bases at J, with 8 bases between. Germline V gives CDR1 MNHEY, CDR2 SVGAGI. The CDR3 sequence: CASSYEGGSGANVLTF. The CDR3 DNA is TGTGCCAGCAGTTACGAAGGCGGCTCTGGGGCCAACGTCCTGACTTTC.

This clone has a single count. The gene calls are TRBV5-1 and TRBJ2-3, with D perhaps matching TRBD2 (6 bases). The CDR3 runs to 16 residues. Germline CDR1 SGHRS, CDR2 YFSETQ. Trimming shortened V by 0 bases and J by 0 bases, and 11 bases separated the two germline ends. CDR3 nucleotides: TGCGCCAGCAGCTTGGGTAGCGGAGCCAGCACAGATACGCAGTATTTT. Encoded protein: CASSLGSGASTDTQYF.

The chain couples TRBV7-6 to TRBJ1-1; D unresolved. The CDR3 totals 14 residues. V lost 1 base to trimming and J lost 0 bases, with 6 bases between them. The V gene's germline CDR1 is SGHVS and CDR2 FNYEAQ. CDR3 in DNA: TGTGCCAGCAGCTTAGAACAGATGAACACTGAAGCTTTCTTT. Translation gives CASSLEQMNTEAFF.

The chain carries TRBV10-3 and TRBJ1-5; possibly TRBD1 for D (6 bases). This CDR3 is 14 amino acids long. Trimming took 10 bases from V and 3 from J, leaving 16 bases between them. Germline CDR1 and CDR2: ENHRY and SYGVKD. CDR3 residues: CATTGQRDNQPQHF. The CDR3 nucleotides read TGTGCCACCACCGGACAGAGAGACAATCAGCCCCAGCATTTT.

CDR3 amino acids: CASSQTVYEQYF. In nucleotides, the CDR3 is TGTGCCAGCAGCCAAACAGTCTACGAGCAGTACTTC. J is TRBJ2-7 and V is TRBV7-2, with D unclear. Trimming took off 5 bases at V and 3 bases at J, with 8 bases between the two ends. From germline, CDR1 is SGHTA and CDR2 FQGNSA. The CDR3 covers 12 residues. The full variable domain, rest sourced from reference TRBV7-2 and TRBJ2-7, is GAGVSQSPSNKVTEKGKDVELRCDPISGHTALYWYRQSLGQGLEFLIYFQGNSAPDKSGLPSDRFSAERTGGSVSTLTIQRTQQEDSAVYLCASSQTVYEQYFGPGTRLTVT.

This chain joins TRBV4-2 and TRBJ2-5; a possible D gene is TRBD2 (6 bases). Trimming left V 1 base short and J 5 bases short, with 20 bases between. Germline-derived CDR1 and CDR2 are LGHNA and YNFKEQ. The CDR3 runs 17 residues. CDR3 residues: CASSQVVGGGAGETQYF. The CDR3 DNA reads TGTGCCAGCAGCCAAGTCGTCGGGGGAGGTGCGGGGGAGACCCAGTACTTC.

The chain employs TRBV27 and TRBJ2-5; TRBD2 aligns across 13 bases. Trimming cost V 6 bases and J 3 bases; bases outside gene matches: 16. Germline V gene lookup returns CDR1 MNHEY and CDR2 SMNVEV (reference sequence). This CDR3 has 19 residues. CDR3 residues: CASSFRVLPGLAGKETQYF. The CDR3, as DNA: TGTGCCAGCAGCTTTAGGGTATTACCGGGACTAGCGGGAAAAGAGACCCAGTACTTC.

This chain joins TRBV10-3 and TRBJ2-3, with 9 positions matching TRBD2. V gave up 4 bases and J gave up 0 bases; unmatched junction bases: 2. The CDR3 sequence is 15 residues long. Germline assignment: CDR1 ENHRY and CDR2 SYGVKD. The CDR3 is CAISVTSGSTDTQYF. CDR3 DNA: TGTGCCATCAGTGTAACTAGCGGGAGCACAGATACGCAGTATTTT.

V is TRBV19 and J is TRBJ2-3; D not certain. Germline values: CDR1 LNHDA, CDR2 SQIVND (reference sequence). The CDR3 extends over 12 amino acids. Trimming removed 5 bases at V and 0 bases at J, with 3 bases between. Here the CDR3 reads CASSASTDTQYF. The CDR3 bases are TGTGCCAGTAGTGCGAGCACAGATACGCAGTATTTT.

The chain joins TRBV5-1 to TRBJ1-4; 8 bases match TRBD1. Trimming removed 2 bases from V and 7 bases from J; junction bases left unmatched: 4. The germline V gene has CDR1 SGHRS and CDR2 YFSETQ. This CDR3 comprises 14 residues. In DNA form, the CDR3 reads TGCGCCAGCAGCTTACAGGGGGACGGTGAAAAACTGTTTTTT. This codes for CASSLQGDGEKLFF.

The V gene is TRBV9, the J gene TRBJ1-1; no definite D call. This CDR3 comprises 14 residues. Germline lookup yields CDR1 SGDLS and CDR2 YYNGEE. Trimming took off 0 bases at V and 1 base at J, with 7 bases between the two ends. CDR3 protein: CASSVAGGNTEAFF. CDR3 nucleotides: TGTGCCAGCAGCGTAGCCGGCGGGAACACTGAAGCTTTCTTT.

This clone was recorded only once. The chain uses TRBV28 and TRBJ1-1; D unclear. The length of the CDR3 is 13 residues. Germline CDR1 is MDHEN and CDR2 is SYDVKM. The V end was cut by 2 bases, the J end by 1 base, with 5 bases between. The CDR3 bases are TGTGCCAGCAGTTTACCGGGGAACACTGAAGCTTTCTTT. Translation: CASSLPGNTEAFF.

The CDR3 DNA reads TGCGCCAGCAGCTTGGAGGGAGTGTATGGCTACACCTTC. It codes for CASSLEGVYGYTF. The V gene is TRBV5-1, the J gene TRBJ1-2; D is ambiguous. This CDR3 is 13 amino acids long. V lost 0 bases, J lost 5 bases, and 8 bases lay in between. CDR1 and CDR2 (germline): SGHRS, YFSETQ. Full variable domain (remainder filled in from reference TRBV5-1 and TRBJ1-2): KAGVTQTPRYLIKTRGQQVTLSCSPISGHRSVSWYQQTPGQGLQFLFEYFSETQRNKGNFPGRFSGRQFSNSRSEMNVSTLELGDSALYLCASSLEGVYGYTFGSGTRLTVV.

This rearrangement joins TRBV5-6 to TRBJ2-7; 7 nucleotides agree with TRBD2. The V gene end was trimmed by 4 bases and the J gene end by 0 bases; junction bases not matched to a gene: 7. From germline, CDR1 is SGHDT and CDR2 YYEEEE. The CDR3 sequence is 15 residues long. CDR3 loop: CASSRPAGSSYEQYF. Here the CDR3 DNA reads TGTGCCAGCAGCCGACCAGCGGGAAGCTCCTACGAGCAGTACTTC.

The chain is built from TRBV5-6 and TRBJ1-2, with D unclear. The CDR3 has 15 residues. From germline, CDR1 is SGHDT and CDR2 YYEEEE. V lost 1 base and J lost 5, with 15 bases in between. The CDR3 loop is CASSLFAAAIYGYTF. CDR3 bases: TGTGCCAGCAGCTTGTTTGCGGCAGCAATATATGGCTACACCTTC.

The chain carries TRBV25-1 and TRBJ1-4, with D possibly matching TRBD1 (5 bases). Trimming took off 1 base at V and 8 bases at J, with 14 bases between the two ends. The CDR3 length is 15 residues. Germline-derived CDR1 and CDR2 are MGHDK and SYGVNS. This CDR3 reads CASSESGGPQEKLFF. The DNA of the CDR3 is TGTGCCAGCAGTGAATCGGGGGGTCCGCAGGAAAAACTGTTTTTT.

CDR3 coding DNA: TGTGCCAGCAGTCAGGGACTAGCGAGCGGCTCCTACAATGAGCAGTTCTTC. Translated: CASSQGLASGSYNEQFF. The chain recombines TRBV2 with TRBJ2-1; 10 nucleotides match TRBD2. This CDR3 region has 17 residues. Germline CDR1 and CDR2: SNHLY and FYNNEI. The V segment lost 5 bases and the J segment 0 bases; nucleotides outside the gene matches: 7.

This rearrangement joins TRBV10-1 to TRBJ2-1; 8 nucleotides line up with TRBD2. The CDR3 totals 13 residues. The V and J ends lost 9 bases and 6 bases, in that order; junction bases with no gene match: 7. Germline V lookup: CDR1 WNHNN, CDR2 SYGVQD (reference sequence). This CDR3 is CASSFSGINEQFF. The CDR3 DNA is TGCGCCAGTTCCTTTAGCGGGATCAATGAGCAGTTCTTC.